This T cell receptor (beta chain) was captured by sequencing in a study of CD4+ T cells in melanoma. Notes on the study in general: A reported correlation linked neoantigen-specific CD4+ T cells to CD8+, macrophage and B cell function. Neoantigen-specific CD4+ T cells in melanoma reportedly had diverse differentiation states.

V dropped 2 bases and J dropped 7 bases, with 11 bases sitting between them. Germline lookup yields CDR1 MNHNY and CDR2 SVGAGI (reference sequence). The CDR3 loop spans 13 amino acids. About this clone itself: The antigen is undetermined.

Only in-frame clones appear in the TCRdb table, and some are missing; sequencing was by immunoSEQ multiplex PCR. The repertoire holds about 55,000 clones, with about 70% as singletons. This clonotype originated in a human donor with melanoma. The rearrangement uses TRBV6-6 and TRBJ2-5; no clear D. Sequenced: tumor tissue. The CDR3 spells CASSYDRMGTQYF. The CDR3 DNA reads as TGTGCCAGCAGTTACGATAGGATGGGGACCCAGTACTTC.